Shown below are 13 T cell receptor beta chains from a single sample sequenced in a study of blood T cell repertoires in COVID-19. Profiling relied on immunoSEQ multiplex PCR, and the TCRdb table lists in-frame clones only, not all of them. The data show about 260,000 clones, about nine tenths seen once. Sample: peripheral blood. The receptors were sampled from a woman between 40 and 50 years old with acute or convalescent COVID-19.

The J gene is TRBJ1-5, the V gene TRBV4-2, with D maybe TRBD1 (6 bases). V lost 3 bases and J lost 5, with 14 bases in between. The germline V gene encodes CDR1 LGHNA and CDR2 YNFKEQ. The CDR3 runs to 15 residues. The CDR3 DNA follows: TGTGCCAGCAGCCAGGCGAACAGGGTCGATCAGCCCCAGCATTTT. This translates into CASSQANRVDQPQHF.

This clone was observed once. The J gene is TRBJ1-2, the V gene TRBV7-3, with D perhaps TRBD1 (6 bases). Between the trimmed V and J ends, which lost 5 bases and 6 bases, there was a span of 13 bases. The CDR3 spans 13 residues. CDR1 SGHTA and CDR2 FQGTGA come from the germline V gene. This chain's CDR3 is CASSRTGLHGYTF. CDR3 DNA: TGTGCCAGCAGCCGTACAGGGCTCCATGGCTACACCTTC.

CDR3 sequence: CASSLTTGANYGYTF. The CDR3 nucleotides read TGTGCCAGCAGCCTTACGACAGGGGCTAACTATGGCTACACCTTC. This chain uses TRBV9 with TRBJ1-2; TRBD1 matches 8 bases. V lost 4 bases and J lost 0; bases outside the gene matches: 5. The germline V gene encodes CDR1 SGDLS and CDR2 YYNGEE. CDR3 size: 15 residues.

The V gene is TRBV27, the J gene TRBJ2-2, with 7 bases identical to TRBD2. CDR1 is MNHEY and CDR2 is SMNVEV in the germline V gene (reference sequence). The CDR3 sequence is 16 residues long. The V gene end was trimmed by 5 bases and the J gene end by 0 bases; junction bases not matched to a gene: 6. CDR3 in amino acids: CASSTAGGSNTGELFF. In nucleotides, the CDR3 is TGTGCCAGCAGTACGGCCGGGGGGTCGAACACCGGGGAGCTGTTTTTT.

The V call is TRBV5-4, the J call TRBJ2-3, with 10 bases matching TRBD2. Germline lookup yields CDR1 SGHNT and CDR2 YYREEE (reference sequence). The CDR3 consists of 19 residues. The V and J ends lost 4 bases and 4 bases, in that order; junction bases with no gene match: 18. The DNA for the CDR3 is TGTGCCAGCAGCCCTCCGCCCCTAGCGGGGGTCGCTTATGCAGATACGCAGTATTTT. Protein: CASSPPPLAGVAYADTQYF.

The V gene is TRBV3-1 (or the pseudogene TRBV3-2), the J gene TRBJ1-1; no clear D gene. This CDR3 contains 17 residues. The V and J ends lost 0 bases and 1 base respectively, with 15 bases between them. CDR1 is LGHDT, CDR2 YNNKEL, per germline (reference sequence). CDR3 nucleotides: TGTGCCAGCAGCCAAGAGGGCTGGGAGGTAGGGAACACTGAAGCTTTCTTT. Translating it yields CASSQEGWEVGNTEAFF.

The V call is TRBV21-1, the J call TRBJ2-7; the table's D call, TRBD1, was not checked against the DNA. TRBV21-1 is a recognized pseudogene. The CDR3 is 17 residues long. CDR3 sequence (DNA): TGTGCCAGCAGCAAAAAGGGCTGGGACAGGGACATCTACGAGCAGTACGTC. This sequence encodes CASSKKGWDRDIYEQYV.

This clone was seen only once. The genes are TRBV3-1 (or the pseudogene TRBV3-2) and TRBJ1-1, with a tentative D call TRBD1 (6 bases). Germline-derived CDR1 and CDR2 are LGHDT and YNNKEL (reference sequence). Trimming left V 9 bases short and J 3 bases short, with 11 bases between. This CDR3 has 12 residues. The CDR3 spells CASGGRHTEAFF. The DNA for the CDR3 is TGTGCCAGTGGGGGCAGGCACACTGAAGCTTTCTTT.

The chain has TRBV11-2 and TRBJ1-6; 8 nucleotides align to TRBD1. V shed 2 bases and J 9 bases; nucleotides not matched to a gene: 6. Per germline, CDR1 SGHAT and CDR2 FQNNGV. The CDR3 extends over 15 amino acids. CDR3 coding DNA: TGTGCCAGCAGCTTACGACAGGGGACCCGTTCACCCCTCCACTTT. It is translated as CASSLRQGTRSPLHF.

The rearrangement uses TRBV4-2 and TRBJ1-1; 8 bases agree with TRBD1. The CDR3 has 18 amino acids. The J segment lost 0 bases and the V segment lost 1 base, leaving 10 bases of the junction unmatched. Germline CDR1 reads LGHNA; CDR2 reads YNFKEQ. The chain's CDR3 is CASSQASGQGSMNTEAFF. CDR3 DNA: TGTGCCAGCAGCCAAGCCTCAGGACAGGGAAGCATGAACACTGAAGCTTTCTTT.

The chain joins TRBV25-1 to TRBJ1-1; no clear D gene. Trimming pared 1 base from V and 3 bases from J, leaving 12 bases between. Per the germline V gene, CDR1 is MGHDK and CDR2 is SYGVNS. The CDR3 covers 15 residues. CDR3 sequence: CASSEFFRGDTEAFF. The CDR3 DNA follows: TGTGCCAGCAGTGAATTTTTCCGCGGGGACACTGAAGCTTTCTTT.

The chain links TRBV9 to TRBJ2-7; TRBD1 agrees at 11 bases. Germline CDR1 is SGDLS and CDR2 is YYNGEE. CDR3 length equals 15 residues. V lost 4 bases, J lost 4 bases, and 7 bases stayed unmatched. This chain's CDR3 is CASSLPGQGVYEQYV. CDR3 DNA sequence: TGTGCCAGCAGCCTACCGGGACAGGGGGTTTACGAGCAGTACGTC.

The V gene is TRBV30, the J gene TRBJ1-2, with D perhaps matching TRBD1 (6 bases). Germline V gene data show CDR1 as GTSNPN and CDR2 as SVGIG (reference sequence). Deletions cut 1 base from V and 8 bases from J, with 14 bases between. The CDR3 runs 13 residues. The CDR3 loop is CAWSARRTDGYTF. Here the CDR3 DNA reads TGTGCCTGGAGTGCCCGGAGGACAGACGGCTACACCTTC. Together with reference TRBV30 and TRBJ1-2, the CDR3 gives the full variable domain: SQTIHQWPATLVQPVGSPLSLECTVEGTSNPNLYWYRQAAGRGLQLLFYSVGIGQISSEVPQNLSASRPQDRQFILSSKKLLLSDSGFYLCAWSARRTDGYTFGSGTRLTVV.